Presented here are 5 T cell receptor beta chains from one specimen sequenced in a study of cytomegalovirus exposure and HLA in healthy donors. The primer mix had 60 Vbeta and 13 Jbeta primers. Only in-frame clones appear in the TCRdb table, and some are missing; sequencing was by immunoSEQ multiplex PCR. This repertoire shows around 130,000 clones, 65% to 90% found once; its top ten account for almost 3%. The sequenced sample consisted of PBMCs. These TCRs come from a woman between 18 and 29 years old in good health and CMV-seropositive.

The V and J genes are TRBV5-4 and TRBJ2-3; 8 bases align to TRBD2. Germline V CDR1 and CDR2: SGHNT, YYREEE (reference sequence). This CDR3 has 16 residues. The V segment lost 3 bases and the J segment 0 bases; nucleotides outside the gene matches: 6. Here the CDR3 DNA reads TGTGCCAGCAGCTGGAGCGGGGGTATAAGCACAGATACGCAGTATTTT. Its translation: CASSWSGGISTDTQYF.

This clone was seen a single time. The chain employs TRBV14 and TRBJ2-7; a possible D gene is TRBD2 (5 bases). Germline loops: CDR1 SGHDN, CDR2 FVKESK. V was shortened by 4 bases and J by 4 bases, with 8 bases between the two germline ends. CDR3 length: 12 amino acids. CDR3 in amino acids: CASSLGAYEQYF. The CDR3 DNA follows: TGTGCCAGCAGCCTGGGAGCTTACGAGCAGTACTTC.

This chain joins TRBV28 and TRBJ2-2, with 9 positions matching TRBD1. V lost 6 bases and J lost 7; bases outside the gene matches: 9. CDR1 is MDHEN and CDR2 is SYDVKM in the germline V gene. The CDR3 is 15 amino acids. CDR3: CASRDRGPADGELFF. DNA of the CDR3: TGTGCCAGCAGGGACAGGGGCCCCGCCGACGGGGAGCTGTTTTTT. The full variable domain, in which reference TRBV28 and TRBJ2-2 provide the parts outside the CDR3, is DVKVTQSSRYLVKRTGEKVFLECVQDMDHENMFWYRQDPGLGLRLIYFSYDVKMKEKGDIPEGYSVSREKKERFSLILESASTNQTSMYLCASRDRGPADGELFFGEGSRLTVL.

This chain links TRBV15 with TRBJ1-4; no firm D call. Germline assignment: CDR1 LNHNV and CDR2 YYDKDF (reference sequence). Between the trimmed V and J ends, which lost 4 bases and 7 bases, there was a span of 10 bases. CDR3 size: 13 residues. CDR3 bases: TGTGCCACCAGCATTAGGAGCCTTGAAAAACTGTTTTTT. Its translation is CATSIRSLEKLFF.

This chain links TRBV7-2 with TRBJ1-6; tentatively, D is TRBD1 (5 bases). Between the trimmed V and J ends, which lost 6 bases and 6 bases, there was a span of 9 bases. Germline V gene data show CDR1 as SGHTA and CDR2 as FQGNSA. The CDR3 runs to 13 residues. The CDR3 is CASRPGGNSPLHF. In DNA form, the CDR3 reads TGTGCCAGCAGGCCCGGGGGTAATTCACCCCTCCACTTT.